Listed below are T cell receptor beta chains from one sample, sequenced in a study of PD-1 blockade in classical Hodgkin lymphoma. Some clones are missing from TCRdb's copy, which holds only in-frame ones; the method was immunoSEQ multiplex PCR. The repertoire holds about 20,000 clones, 75% to 95% seen once, with 6% to 7.5% in the top ten. The source material was peripheral blood mononuclear cells (PBMCs). Receptors originate from a human donor with classical Hodgkin lymphoma. CDR3s include the opening cysteine and the closing phenylalanine or tryptophan. D genes are given only for firm matches. Clone size is stated in some rows and not others, as once, few, many or a class when expanded.

d_gene	abundance	v_gene	j_gene	CDR3nt	CDR3aa
TRBD2	NA	TRBV5-6	TRBJ2-5	TGTGCCAGCAGTTCTGGACTAGCGAGAAGCCTTTGGGAGACCCAGTACTTC	CASSSGLARSLWETQYF
TRBD2	NA	TRBV25-1	TRBJ2-2	TGTGCCAGCGGCTCCGTCCTAGCGGGAGTTTTCACCGGGGAGCTGTTTTTT	CASGSVLAGVFTGELFF
TRBD1	NA	TRBV6-5	TRBJ2-7	TGTGCCAGCAGTTGGGGACAGAGAATGTACGAGCAGTACTTC	CASSWGQRMYEQYF
NA	NA	TRBV28	TRBJ2-7	TGTGCCGTGGCCCTTCAGTCCTACGAGCAGTACTTC	CAVALQSYEQYF
TRBD2	NA	TRBV6-1	TRBJ2-5	TGTGCCAGCAGCGGACTAGCGGGAACGGGTGAGACCCAGTACTTC	CASSGLAGTGETQYF
NA	NA	TRBV19	TRBJ2-7	TGTGCCAGTAGTATAGCCGCGGGATCCTACGAGCAGTACTTC	CASSIAAGSYEQYF
TRBD1	few	TRBV7-8	TRBJ2-1	TGTGCCAGCAGCTTACCCGGACAGGTCATTGAGCAGTTCTTC	CASSLPGQVIEQFF
TRBD2	NA	TRBV19	TRBJ2-1	TGTGCCAGTAGTCATACGGGAGGATTTGAGCAGTTCTTC	CASSHTGGFEQFF
NA	once	TRBV14	TRBJ1-5	TGTGCCAGCAGCCAATTGGGTCAGCCCCAGCATTTT	CASSQLGQPQHF
NA	NA	TRBV2	TRBJ1-1	TGTGCCAGCAGTGAAGTCTGGGTACCTTTCTTT	CASSEVWVPFF
TRBD2	NA	TRBV19	TRBJ2-5	TGTGCCAGTAGTATCGGCGGGGGGGAGACCCAGTACTTC	CASSIGGGETQYF
TRBD1	NA	TRBV19	TRBJ1-4	TGTGCCAGTAGACTAATCGGACAGGATGAAAAACTGTTTTTT	CASRLIGQDEKLFF
NA	NA	TRBV2	TRBJ1-5	TGTGCCAGCAGTGAAGTTCAGGGAGGGAGCAATCAGCCCCAGCATTTT	CASSEVQGGSNQPQHF
NA	NA	TRBV6-5	TRBJ1-5	TGTGCCAGCAGTTCAATCCCCGGGAGCAATCAGCCCCAGCATTTT	CASSSIPGSNQPQHF
TRBD1	NA	TRBV10-3	TRBJ1-1	TGTGCCATCAGGGGACAGGGGGTCACTGAAGCTTTCTTT	CAIRGQGVTEAFF
NA	NA	TRBV21-1	TRBJ1-1	TGTGCCAGCAGTTACAGGGGCAGGGTGGCTTTCTTT	CASSYRGRVAFF
NA	NA	TRBV15	TRBJ1-2	TGTGCCACCAGCAGAGAAAAAAGCTATGGCTACACCTTC	CATSREKSYGYTF
TRBD2	NA	TRBV30	TRBJ2-1	TGTGCCTGGACCCTAGCGGGAGGCAATGAGCAGTTCTTC	CAWTLAGGNEQFF
NA	once	TRBV7-2	TRBJ1-2	TGTGCCAGCAGGCAAACAGGGCAGGGTGGCTACACCTTC	CASRQTGQGGYTF
NA	NA	TRBV19	TRBJ1-1	TGTGCCAGTAGTATACGGGGGGGGTCTGAAGCTTTCTTT	CASSIRGGSEAFF
NA	NA	TRBV28	TRBJ1-2	TGTGCCAGCAGGCATCGTCAGGGGATTGGCTATGGCTACACCTTC	CASRHRQGIGYGYTF